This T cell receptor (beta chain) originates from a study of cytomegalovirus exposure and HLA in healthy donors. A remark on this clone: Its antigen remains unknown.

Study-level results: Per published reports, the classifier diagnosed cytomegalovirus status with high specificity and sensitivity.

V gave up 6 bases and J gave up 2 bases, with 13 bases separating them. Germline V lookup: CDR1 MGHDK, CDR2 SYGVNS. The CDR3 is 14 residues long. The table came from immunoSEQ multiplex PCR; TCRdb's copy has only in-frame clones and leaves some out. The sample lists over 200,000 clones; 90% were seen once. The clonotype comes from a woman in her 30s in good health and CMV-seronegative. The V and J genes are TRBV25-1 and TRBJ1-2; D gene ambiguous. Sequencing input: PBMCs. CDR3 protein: CASSDTSGNYGYTF. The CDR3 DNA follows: TGTGCCAGCAGCGATACATCGGGAAACTATGGCTACACCTTC.